Presented here are 23 T cell receptor beta chains from one specimen sequenced in a study of cytomegalovirus exposure and HLA in healthy donors. The PCR ran on 60 Vbeta and 13 Jbeta primers. Profiling relied on immunoSEQ multiplex PCR, and the TCRdb table lists in-frame clones only, not all of them. The repertoire holds 76,000 or so clones, with about four fifths as singletons. Input material: PBMCs. These receptors all come from a middle-aged woman in good health and CMV-seropositive.

The genes are TRBV7-2 and TRBJ1-2, with no clear D. The length of the CDR3 is 14 residues. V shed 7 bases and J shed 2 bases, with 14 bases lying between them. The V gene's germline CDR1 is SGHTA and CDR2 FQGNSA. The CDR3 DNA reads TGTGCCAGCACCATGGCGACTCGGAACTATGGCTACACCTTC. As protein: CASTMATRNYGYTF.

The rearrangement uses TRBV5-1 and TRBJ2-2; D might be TRBD2 (5 bases). The germline V and J ends were trimmed by 0 bases and 5 bases, with 11 bases remaining between them. Germline-derived CDR1 and CDR2 are SGHRS and YFSETQ. This CDR3 has 15 amino acids. This CDR3 reads CASSLGETGTGELFF. In nucleotides, the CDR3 is TGCGCCAGCAGCTTGGGGGAGACCGGGACCGGGGAGCTGTTTTTT.

The CDR3 coding sequence is TGTGCCAGCAGTGCGGACAGGACCTATGGCTACACCTTC. Translating gives CASSADRTYGYTF. This chain uses TRBV6-5 with TRBJ1-2; 7 bases align to TRBD1. Germline V gene lookup returns CDR1 MNHEY and CDR2 SVGAGI. Losses at the gene ends were 5 bases for V and 4 bases for J; bases not matched to a gene: 4. The CDR3 is made up of 13 amino acids.

The CDR3 is CATSREGDIGSPLHF. In DNA, the CDR3 is TGTGCCACCAGCAGAGAGGGGGACATAGGGTCACCCCTCCACTTT. This chain links TRBV15 with TRBJ1-6, with D perhaps matching TRBD1 (6 bases). CDR3 size: 15 residues. Trimming cost V 0 bases and J 10 bases, with 13 bases left between them. CDR1 and CDR2 (germline): LNHNV, YYDKDF (reference sequence).

J is TRBJ2-4 and V is TRBV7-8, with 8 bases that match TRBD1. Trimming cost V 4 bases and J 1 base; bases outside gene matches: 9. Germline assignment: CDR1 SGHVS and CDR2 FQNEAQ. The CDR3 contains 17 residues. CDR3: CASSSAWWDRAKNIQYF. The CDR3 DNA is TGTGCCAGCAGCTCGGCTTGGTGGGACAGGGCCAAAAACATTCAGTACTTC.

V and J are TRBV6-1 and TRBJ1-2; 7 bases agree with TRBD1. The V gene end was trimmed by 0 bases and the J gene end by 5 bases; junction bases not matched to a gene: 3. The CDR3 runs to 14 residues. Germline assignment: CDR1 MNHNS and CDR2 SASEGT. Here the CDR3 DNA reads TGTGCCAGCAGTGAAGCGGGACAGAGTTATGGCTACACCTTC. Translation: CASSEAGQSYGYTF.

The chain has TRBV9 and TRBJ2-2, with D tentatively TRBD2 (5 bases). The CDR3 length is 14 residues. Trimming pared 4 bases from V and 2 bases from J, leaving 9 bases between. Germline lookup yields CDR1 SGDLS and CDR2 YYNGEE. The CDR3 nucleotides are TGTGCCAGCAGCCCCCGGGAAAACACCGGGGAGCTGTTTTTT. Translation gives CASSPRENTGELFF.

The chain is built from TRBV27 and TRBJ1-2; 7 bases line up with TRBD1. Germline V CDR1 and CDR2: MNHEY, SMNVEV (reference sequence). Trimming took 6 bases from V and 4 from J; bases not matched to a gene: 5. The CDR3 runs to 13 residues. CDR3 DNA: TGTGCCAGCAGCTGGGCAGGGGGCTATGGCTACACCTTC. Encoded protein: CASSWAGGYGYTF.

V usage is TRBV6-1 and J usage is TRBJ1-5; 8 positions agree with TRBD1. The CDR3 consists of 17 residues. V gave up 0 bases and J gave up 7 bases; unmatched junction bases: 11. CDR1 is MNHNS, CDR2 SASEGT, per germline. The CDR3, as DNA: TGTGCCAGCAGTGAAGCGCGGGGCAGGGGGCGGTGGCAGCCCCAGCATTTT. It yields the protein CASSEARGRGRWQPQHF.

The chain is built from TRBV4-1 and TRBJ1-5; D is unresolved. CDR3 length: 16 amino acids. In germline, CDR1 is MGHRA, CDR2 YSYEKL. Trimming took off 0 bases at V and 5 bases at J, with 14 bases between the two ends. DNA for the CDR3: TGCGCCAGCAGCCAAGACGTTCAAGCGTGGGATCAGCCCCAGCATTTT. The encoded protein is CASSQDVQAWDQPQHF.

This clone was seen more than once but under ten times. The CDR3 spells CASSYPGHTYEQYF. In DNA form, the CDR3 reads TGTGCCAGCAGTTACCCGGGACATACCTACGAGCAGTACTTC. The rearrangement links TRBV28 to TRBJ2-7; perhaps TRBD1 as D (6 bases). V was trimmed by 4 bases and J by 2 bases, leaving 12 bases between them. Germline values: CDR1 MDHEN, CDR2 SYDVKM. The CDR3 consists of 14 residues.

Regarding this clone: Other DNA sequences in the same sample also yield this CDR3. The chain links TRBV6-1 to TRBJ2-7, with TRBD1 identical over 9 bases. Germline CDR1 and CDR2: MNHNS and SASEGT. Trimming cost V 11 bases and J 4 bases; bases outside gene matches: 6. This CDR3 spans 12 amino acids. The CDR3 coding sequence is TGTGCCTCGGGACAGGGAAAGTACGAGCAGTACTTC. It codes for CASGQGKYEQYF.

This clone was observed a handful of times. This sequence joins TRBV6-4 and TRBJ1-1; 8 bases line up with TRBD1. J lost 7 bases, V lost 5 bases, and 6 bases had no gene match. CDR1 and CDR2 from the germline V gene are MRHNA and SNTAGT. This CDR3 has 13 residues. The CDR3 sequence: CASSQTQGDEAFF. The CDR3 DNA is TGTGCCAGCAGTCAAACACAGGGGGATGAAGCTTTCTTT.

The rearrangement uses TRBV9 and TRBJ2-2; 13 positions match TRBD2. The CDR3 loop spans 18 amino acids. The germline gives CDR1 SGDLS, CDR2 YYNGEE. Trimming took 3 bases from V and 6 from J; bases not matched to a gene: 11. CDR3 nucleotide sequence: TGTGCCAGCAGCGCGTCGGGACTAGCGGGATCCCCGCCCGGGGAGCTGTTTTTT. This encodes CASSASGLAGSPPGELFF.

V and J are TRBV7-2 and TRBJ2-1, with 10 bases aligning to TRBD2. The germline CDR1 and CDR2 sequences are SGHTA and FQGNSA. The CDR3 runs 15 residues. V shed 6 bases and J 5 bases; nucleotides not matched to a gene: 7. CDR3 DNA: TGTGCCAGCAGTCAAGGGACTAGCGAAGACAATGAGCAGTTCTTC. It is translated as CASSQGTSEDNEQFF.

The chain joins TRBV4-2 to TRBJ2-7, with 8 bases matching TRBD1. The CDR3 is 17 residues long. Germline CDR1 is LGHNA and CDR2 is YNFKEQ. V trimming: 0 bases; J trimming: 7 bases; junction bases outside the gene matches: 14. The CDR3 region has the DNA TGTGCCAGCAGCCAAGATCGTTCGCGGACAGGGAGTATTGAGCAGTACTTC. Translated: CASSQDRSRTGSIEQYF.

This clone came up a few times. This rearrangement joins TRBV29-1 to TRBJ1-5, with D hard to call. CDR1 is SQVTM and CDR2 is ANQGSEA in the germline V gene. CDR3 length: 14 amino acids. V dropped 6 bases and J dropped 0 bases, with 12 bases sitting between them. CDR3 sequence (DNA): TGCAGCGTCCGGACGGGAAATAGCAATCAGCCCCAGCATTTT. Translation: CSVRTGNSNQPQHF.

This sequence joins TRBV28 and TRBJ2-6; D is unclear. Germline assignment: CDR1 MDHEN and CDR2 SYDVKM. The CDR3 covers 14 residues. V lost 6 bases, J lost 0 bases, and 6 bases lay in between. The chain's CDR3 is CASSKASGANVLTF. The CDR3 DNA is TGTGCCAGCAGCAAAGCCTCTGGGGCCAACGTCCTGACTTTC.

The J gene is TRBJ1-5, the V gene TRBV28; a weak D match, TRBD1 (5 bases). The CDR3 is made up of 13 amino acids. The germline CDR1 and CDR2 sequences are MDHEN and SYDVKM. V was trimmed by 4 bases and J by 13 bases, leaving 17 bases between them. CDR3: CASSWGELGGQHF. The CDR3 region has the DNA TGTGCCAGCAGTTGGGGTGAGCTCGGGGGTCAGCATTTT.

This chain links TRBV6-1 with TRBJ2-7, with unresolved D. CDR3 length: 12 amino acids. Deletions cut 3 bases from V and 4 bases from J, with 7 bases between. Germline V gene data show CDR1 as MNHNS and CDR2 as SASEGT. CDR3 protein: CASSDYPYEQYF. The DNA for the CDR3 is TGTGCCAGCAGTGATTATCCTTACGAGCAGTACTTC.

This rearrangement joins TRBV2 to TRBJ1-1; D is undetermined. CDR1 and CDR2 from the germline V gene are SNHLY and FYNNEI. The CDR3 runs 14 residues. Trimming removed 2 bases at V and 2 bases at J, with 9 bases between. DNA for the CDR3: TGTGCCAGCAGTGAATTGGAGATCAACACTGAAGCTTTCTTT. It codes for CASSELEINTEAFF.

A few counts support this clone. The V call is TRBV19, the J call TRBJ2-1; 14 nucleotides match TRBD2. The germline CDR1 and CDR2 sequences are LNHDA and SQIVND (reference sequence). The trim removed 7 bases at V and 0 bases at J, leaving 5 bases unmatched. The CDR3 extends over 17 amino acids. This CDR3 is CASMGLAGELSYNEQFF. Written as DNA, the CDR3 is TGTGCCAGTATGGGACTAGCGGGGGAACTCTCCTACAATGAGCAGTTCTTC.

This clone was counted only a few times. The sample has other DNA sequences that encode this CDR3 too. CDR3 region: CASSASGGVAKNIQYF. The CDR3, as DNA: TGTGCCAGCAGTGCTAGCGGGGGAGTAGCCAAAAACATTCAGTACTTC. The V gene is TRBV2, the J gene TRBJ2-4; 10 nucleotides line up with TRBD2. Trimming at V came to 4 bases and at J to 0 bases, leaving 3 bases not matched to a gene. The CDR3 is 16 residues long. The germline CDR1 and CDR2 sequences are SNHLY and FYNNEI.